This T cell receptor (beta chain) was found in a study of cytomegalovirus exposure and HLA in healthy donors. Study-wide context: From donors who were HLA-typed, an early data release held around 80 million unique TCRs.

Researchers ran the PCR with 60 Vbeta and 13 Jbeta primers. Only in-frame clones appear in the TCRdb table, and some are missing; sequencing was by immunoSEQ multiplex PCR. Here the sample spans roughly 100,000 clones, less than 80% being singletons. Overall study findings and caveats: Productive rates of about 90% or about 30% were seen for most TCR beta V segments in an earlier analysis. Association of a missense DCLRE1C variant with TCR beta V- and J-gene trimming was reported in a later analysis. Later analysis identified about 17,000 TCR beta sequences associated with HLA alleles, using a false discovery rate threshold of 0.05.

About this clone itself: What it binds is not known.

Germline V lookup: CDR1 SEHNR, CDR2 FQNEAQ (reference sequence). The CDR3 is 15 residues long. Trimming cost V 5 bases and J 5 bases, with 15 bases left between them. This receptor was taken from a man aged 30-40 years in good health and CMV-seronegative. V is TRBV7-9 and J is TRBJ2-2; maybe TRBD2 (5 bases). The source material was PBMCs. The CDR3 region is CASSAPGISTGELFF. For the CDR3, the DNA is TGTGCCAGCAGCGCCCCGGGAATAAGTACCGGGGAGCTGTTTTTT.